The 9 T cell receptor beta chains given below trace back to one sample, sequenced in a study of regulatory T cells in long-lasting Graves disease. Time point noted: persistent/refractory GD, antithyroid drugs over 5 years with positive TRAb. RNA extracted from PBMCs served as the sequencing template. Sequencing libraries for TCR beta were prepared with iRepertoire HTBI primers and Arm-PCR of CDR3 regions. From the multiplex PCR reads, TCRdb called clonotypes with MiXCR, one entry per CDR3 protein. The data show hundreds of thousands of distinct CDR3 sequences, around 20% seen once. Sequencing was performed on peripheral blood mononuclear cells (PBMCs), taken when the disease was refractory, from a patient treated with antithyroid drugs. The receptors derive from a female donor with Graves disease.

The chain combines TRBV20-1 with TRBJ2-3; D is unresolved. Per the germline V gene, CDR1 is DFQATT and CDR2 is SNEGSKA (reference sequence). V was clipped by 4 bases and J by 2 bases, with 10 bases between them. This CDR3 region has 13 residues. The CDR3 sequence: CSAKKQATDTQYF. CDR3 bases: TGCAGTGCTAAAAAACAAGCCACAGATACGCAGTATTTT.

This clonotype has ten or more counts. The V gene is TRBV18, the J gene TRBJ1-1; TRBD1 is a possible D gene (6 bases). The V gene lost 8 bases and the J gene lost 5 bases, with 15 bases spanning the gap. Per germline, CDR1 KGHSH and CDR2 LQKENI. CDR3 length: 13 amino acids. CDR3 in amino acids: CASRGGTGTEAFF. For the CDR3, the DNA is TGTGCCAGCCGAGGGGGGACGGGTACTGAAGCTTTCTTT.

The chain carries TRBV20-1 and TRBJ2-7, with a possible D match to TRBD1 (6 bases). This CDR3 spans 15 amino acids. V was trimmed by 3 bases and J by 1 base, leaving 16 bases between them. The germline gives CDR1 DFQATT, CDR2 SNEGSKA (reference sequence). The CDR3 spells CSASSGVLPSYEQYF. CDR3 DNA sequence: TGCAGTGCTAGTTCAGGGGTGTTACCTTCCTACGAGCAGTACTTC.

This clonotype was found a few times. The rearrangement joins TRBV3-1 to TRBJ2-2, with D perhaps TRBD2 (6 bases). Trimming removed 8 bases from V and 5 bases from J, with 12 bases in between. Germline CDR1 reads LGHDT; CDR2 reads YNNKEL (reference sequence). The CDR3 has 13 amino acids. CDR3 protein: CASSREDTGELFF. CDR3 bases: TGTGCCAGCTCCAGGGAGGATACCGGGGAGCTGTTTTTT.

About this clonotype itself: One junction end disagrees with the germline gene, perhaps due to a read error. The V call is TRBV11-2, the J call TRBJ2-7, with 7 bases lining up with TRBD2. CDR1 is SGHAT, CDR2 FQNNGV, per germline. The CDR3 is made up of 14 amino acids. The CDR3 DNA reads TGTACCAGCAGCTTTGGGCGGGAGCAACGCGAGCAGTACTTC. As protein: CTSSFGREQREQYF.

This clonotype was detected only a few times. The V gene is TRBV20-1, the J gene TRBJ2-4; TRBD1 matches at 7 bases. The CDR3 totals 13 residues. V lost 4 bases and J lost 9; bases outside the gene matches: 9. Looked up from germline, CDR1 is DFQATT and CDR2 is SNEGSKA (reference sequence). CDR3 DNA sequence: TGCAGTGCTAATACAGGGGCGCCGGGCATTCAGTACTTC. Translating gives CSANTGAPGIQYF.

This clonotype was found many times. CDR3 sequence reads: CASKDRGSYEQYF. The DNA of the CDR3 is TGTGCCAGCAAGGACAGGGGCTCCTACGAGCAGTACTTC. The chain uses TRBV2 and TRBJ2-7; 9 nucleotides line up with TRBD1. V gave up 7 bases and J gave up 0 bases; unmatched junction bases: 1. The CDR3 is made up of 13 amino acids. In germline, CDR1 is SNHLY, CDR2 FYNNEI.

This clonotype occurred a few times. J is TRBJ1-6 and V is TRBV7-9, with a weak D call TRBD1 (5 bases). The CDR3 sequence is 15 residues long. Trimming took off 4 bases at V and 6 bases at J, with 13 bases between the two ends. Germline V gene lookup returns CDR1 SEHNR and CDR2 FQNEAQ (reference sequence). DNA of the CDR3: TGTGCCAGCAGCTCCGACCATAGGGGTAATTCACCCCTCCACTTT. This codes for CASSSDHRGNSPLHF.

This clonotype was detected a few times. The chain carries TRBV20-1 and TRBJ2-7; 9 positions match TRBD1. The CDR3 consists of 13 residues. The junction had 8 bases not matched to a gene; V was cut back by 6 bases and J by 5 bases. Germline CDR1 reads DFQATT; CDR2 reads SNEGSKA (reference sequence). For the CDR3, the DNA is TGCAGTGCATGGGGACAGGGAGAGGACGAGCAGTACTTC. Its protein is CSAWGQGEDEQYF.